Listed below are T cell receptor beta chains from one sample, sequenced in a study of blood T cell repertoires in COVID-19. Profiled with immunoSEQ multiplex PCR; TCRdb holds only in-frame clones, not every one. The data hold about 300,000 clones, with about 80% observed a single time. Source material: peripheral blood. These receptors came from a woman in her 50s who had recovered from COVID-19. Both conserved end residues are part of each CDR3. The order of the fields is V gene, CDR3 length, CDR3 protein.

TRBV9 16 CASSLGPTGVTGELFF
TRBV6-5 15 CASNRARGNQETQYF
TRBV19 14 CASSIVGQGYGYTF
TRBV27 13 CASRTAPSEKLFF
TRBV7-9 17 CASSTTGGMAINYGYTF
TRBV7-2 14 CASIPQGAWDTQYF
TRBV7-2 15 CASSPRLVPTGELFF
TRBV5-6 15 CASSLVTGYQETQYF
TRBV5-1 18 CASSGRTGIGPTNEKLFF
TRBV6-2/TRBV6-3 15 CASSYSGLAADTQYF
TRBV18 13 CASSPDNNQPQHF
TRBV21-1 17 CASSKVGEAGGGGELFF
TRBV7-9 14 CASSGRLGFDEQFF
TRBV6-2/TRBV6-3 17 CASSPGQGRHSNQPQHF
TRBV7-9 17 CASSGAGGTGKGQPQHF
TRBV15 14 CATSRDLADDTQYF
TRBV2 16 CASSPGLGGRFEKLFF
TRBV28 15 CASRQDRAQNQPQHF
TRBV7-2 14 CASTQLGAGYGYTF
TRBV19 15 CASSIAPGQGDGYTF
TRBV20-1 11 CSGSSNYGYTF
TRBV5-5 13 CASSLEREAPLFF
TRBV11-2 17 CASSLVGSTQGTDTQYF
TRBV9 16 CASSEGRGTAPEKLFF
TRBV6-5 14 CATYVAGLNTEAFF
TRBV7-8 14 CASSESSGANVLTF
TRBV10-3 16 CAISAQGRPMNTEAFF
TRBV9 16 CVSSQTGAPNTGELFF